These 29 T cell receptor beta chains originate from one sample sequenced in a study of T cell responses to AZD1222 COVID-19 vaccine. This table comes from immunoSEQ multiplex PCR, and its TCRdb copy is limited to in-frame clones, with some not included. The sample has approximately 190,000 clones; around 94% are singletons. Sequenced here: peripheral blood, sampled 28 days after the second dose of the MenACWY control vaccine. These receptor sequences come from an adult who received the MenACWY meningococcal vaccine as a control.

V is TRBV7-8 and J is TRBJ2-1, with 12 bases that match TRBD2. Per the germline V gene, CDR1 is SGHVS and CDR2 is FQNEAQ. There are 16 residues in the CDR3. J gave up 4 bases and V 5 bases, and 6 bases lay outside the gene matches. In nucleotides, the CDR3 is TGTGCCAGCAGCCCTCGACTAGCGGGAGATTACAATGAGCAGTTCTTC. Encoded protein: CASSPRLAGDYNEQFF.

The chain employs TRBV28 and TRBJ1-2, with D hard to call. This CDR3 region has 12 residues. The V end lost 4 bases, the J end lost 8 bases, and 11 bases lay between the germline ends. Germline CDR1 is MDHEN and CDR2 is SYDVKM. The CDR3 loop reads CASSSRIRGYTF. CDR3 bases: TGTGCCAGCAGTTCTAGAATTAGGGGCTACACCTTC.

The rearrangement links TRBV30 to TRBJ1-5; D is uncertain. The CDR3 has 15 residues. V was clipped by 2 bases and J by 6 bases, with 17 bases between them. Germline CDR1 is GTSNPN and CDR2 is SVGIG (reference sequence). CDR3 nucleotide sequence: TGTGCCTGGAGTTCCCAGGCGATCCTCACTCAGCCCCAGCATTTT. This codes for CAWSSQAILTQPQHF.

The chain employs TRBV11-2 and TRBJ1-1; D not certain. The germline V and J ends were trimmed by 5 bases and 1 base, with 8 bases remaining between them. The germline V gene has CDR1 SGHAT and CDR2 FQNNGV. CDR3 length equals 13 residues. The CDR3 region is CASSIGRNTEAFF. CDR3 bases: TGTGCCAGCAGCATAGGAAGGAACACTGAAGCTTTCTTT.

The chain couples TRBV7-2 to TRBJ2-7, with 10 bases aligning to TRBD2. Germline CDR1 is SGHTA and CDR2 is FQGNSA. The CDR3 is made up of 15 amino acids. The ends lost 5 bases at V and 2 bases at J; junction bases unmatched: 6. In DNA form, the CDR3 reads TGTGCCAGCAGCCCCCCCCTAGCGGGGGCCTACGAGCAGTACTTC. This sequence encodes CASSPPLAGAYEQYF. The full variable domain, in which reference TRBV7-2 and TRBJ2-7 provide the parts outside the CDR3, is GAGVSQSPSNKVTEKGKDVELRCDPISGHTALYWYRQSLGQGLEFLIYFQGNSAPDKSGLPSDRFSAERTGGSVSTLTIQRTQQEDSAVYLCASSPPLAGAYEQYFGPGTRLTVT.

The J gene is TRBJ2-1, the V gene TRBV21-1; TRBD1, the table's D call, lacks a check against the DNA. TRBV21-1 is a pseudogene segment. The CDR3 consists of 13 residues. The CDR3 coding sequence is TGTGCCAGCAGCAAAGCGCAGAACAATGAGCAGTTCTTC. It yields the protein CASSKAQNNEQFF.

The chain recombines TRBV9 with TRBJ2-2; 7 nucleotides agree with TRBD1. There are 16 residues in the CDR3. Germline lookup yields CDR1 SGDLS and CDR2 YYNGEE. J was trimmed by 5 bases and V by 2 bases; bases with no gene match: 9. CDR3 sequence: CASSVPTGTETGELFF. The CDR3 nucleotides are TGTGCCAGCAGCGTCCCCACCGGGACAGAAACCGGGGAGCTGTTTTTT.

This sequence joins TRBV4-1 and TRBJ2-1; 8 bases fit TRBD2. This CDR3 is built from 20 residues. Losses at the gene ends were 0 bases for V and 0 bases for J; bases not matched to a gene: 13. Germline lookup yields CDR1 MGHRA and CDR2 YSYEKL. Written as DNA, the CDR3 is TGCGCCAGCAGCCAAGATAGCGCCGCGGGAGGTTCTAGCTCCTACAATGAGCAGTTCTTC. Residues: CASSQDSAAGGSSSYNEQFF.

To note about this clone: Other nucleotide sequences from this sample produce the same CDR3. The chain is built from TRBV9 and TRBJ2-7; possible D gene TRBD1, 5 bases. The V and J ends lost 0 bases and 5 bases respectively, with 12 bases between them. The CDR3 runs to 14 residues. Per germline, CDR1 SGDLS and CDR2 YYNGEE. CDR3 DNA sequence: TGTGCCAGCAGCGTAGGCCCCAGGGCCGACGAGCAGTACTTC. Encoded protein: CASSVGPRADEQYF.

The chain employs TRBV10-3 and TRBJ1-1; TRBD1 aligns across 9 bases. The germline CDR1 and CDR2 sequences are ENHRY and SYGVKD. The trim removed 6 bases at V and 1 base at J, leaving 3 bases unmatched. The CDR3 loop spans 14 amino acids. DNA of the CDR3: TGTGCCATCAGGAAGGGACAGGGGAACACTGAAGCTTTCTTT. As protein: CAIRKGQGNTEAFF.

This chain uses TRBV3-1 (or the pseudogene TRBV3-2) with TRBJ2-4; weak D call: TRBD1 (6 bases). The CDR3 is 15 amino acids. The germline CDR1 and CDR2 sequences are LGHDT and YNNKEL (reference sequence). With 4 bases removed from V and 5 bases from J, the gap between germline ends came to 15 bases. Written as DNA, the CDR3 is TGTGCCAGCAGCCGCGCTCGGACAGCACAAAACATTCAGTACTTC. Protein sequence: CASSRARTAQNIQYF.

The chain couples TRBV6-5 to TRBJ1-3; D is perhaps TRBD1 (5 bases). The CDR3 runs to 15 residues. Germline V gene lookup returns CDR1 MNHEY and CDR2 SVGAGI. Deletions cut 7 bases from V and 2 bases from J, with 15 bases between. CDR3: CASTPKGLPGNTIYF. The CDR3 DNA reads as TGTGCCAGCACCCCAAAGGGACTCCCTGGAAACACCATATATTTT.

The rearrangement uses TRBV6-5 and TRBJ2-6; D is possibly TRBD1 (6 bases). The length of the CDR3 is 14 residues. Between the trimmed V and J ends, which lost 6 bases and 0 bases, there was a span of 6 bases. Germline CDR1 and CDR2: MNHEY and SVGAGI. The CDR3 DNA follows: TGTGCCAGCAGGGACAGCTCTGGGGCCAACGTCCTGACTTTC. Amino acids: CASRDSSGANVLTF.

CDR3 amino acids: CAWRLDRNTEAFF. The DNA for the CDR3 is TGTGCCTGGAGGCTAGACAGAAACACTGAAGCTTTCTTT. This rearrangement joins TRBV30 to TRBJ1-1; tentative D call: TRBD1 (5 bases). Per germline, CDR1 GTSNPN and CDR2 SVGIG (reference sequence). This CDR3 has 13 amino acids. Trimming took 3 bases from V and 2 from J, leaving 10 bases between them.

The genes are TRBV6-2 or TRBV6-3 and TRBJ1-1; D not resolved. The CDR3 contains 16 residues. Trimming took off 4 bases at V and 0 bases at J, with 15 bases between the two ends. Per the germline V gene, CDR1 is MNHEY and CDR2 is SVGEGT. CDR3 residues: CASSSTLWSMNTEAFF. The CDR3 bases are TGTGCCAGCAGTTCCACTTTGTGGAGCATGAACACTGAAGCTTTCTTT.

To note about this clone: The identical CDR3 is also encoded by other nucleotide sequences in the sample. This chain uses TRBV5-1 with TRBJ1-1; possibly TRBD1 for D (5 bases). The CDR3 loop spans 14 amino acids. Trimming left V 4 bases short and J 0 bases short, with 10 bases between. Germline V lookup: CDR1 SGHRS, CDR2 YFSETQ. CDR3 loop: CASSPDTLNTEAFF. In DNA form, the CDR3 reads TGCGCCAGCAGCCCGGACACCCTGAACACTGAAGCTTTCTTT.

In this sample, this clone turned up a few times. The rearrangement links TRBV9 to TRBJ2-3; 7 bases are a match to TRBD1. The length of the CDR3 is 19 residues. Trimming removed 0 bases from V and 5 bases from J; junction bases left unmatched: 18. The V gene's germline CDR1 is SGDLS and CDR2 YYNGEE. The CDR3 loop reads CASSVALGMTGLRRDTQYF. CDR3 DNA sequence: TGTGCCAGCAGCGTAGCTCTTGGTATGACAGGGTTAAGAAGAGATACGCAGTATTTT.

The chain recombines TRBV2 with TRBJ2-7; D tentatively fits TRBD1 or TRBD2 (6 bases each). V lost 1 base to trimming and J lost 6 bases, with 13 bases between them. CDR3 size: 14 residues. Per germline, CDR1 SNHLY and CDR2 FYNNEI. The CDR3 nucleotides read TGTGCCAGCAGTGAAGGGAGGGGGGTAGGCGAGCAGTACTTC. The encoded protein is CASSEGRGVGEQYF.

The chain employs TRBV7-3 and TRBJ1-2; D might be TRBD1 (6 bases). V was cut by 7 bases and J by 8 bases, with 26 bases left in between. This CDR3 region has 16 residues. CDR1 is SGHTA and CDR2 is FQGTGA in the germline V gene. In nucleotides, the CDR3 is TGTGCCAGCACCCCCGGCGGGGGGCACAAAGCCGAGGGCTACACCTTC. This translates into CASTPGGGHKAEGYTF. The variable domain in full, with the rest retrieved from reference TRBV7-3 and TRBJ1-2, is GAGVSQTPSNKVTEKGKYVELRCDPISGHTALYWYRQSLGQGPEFLIYFQGTGAADDSGLPNDRFFAVRPEGSVSTLKIQRTERGDSAVYLCASTPGGGHKAEGYTFGSGTRLTVV.

This chain links TRBV9 with TRBJ1-2, with 7 bases fitting TRBD1. V shed 3 bases, J shed 0 bases, and the junction held 5 bases outside the gene matches. The CDR3 contains 15 residues. Germline-derived CDR1 and CDR2 are SGDLS and YYNGEE. The CDR3 loop is CASSATGVSNYGYTF. The CDR3 DNA sequence: TGTGCCAGCAGCGCAACAGGGGTTTCTAACTATGGCTACACCTTC.

This chain uses TRBV7-3 with TRBJ1-2; no definite D call. The germline V and J ends were trimmed by 8 bases and 8 bases, with 12 bases remaining between them. Germline V CDR1 and CDR2: SGHTA, FQGTGA. The CDR3 is 11 amino acids. The chain's CDR3 is CASVSTRGYTF. The DNA for the CDR3 is TGTGCCAGCGTATCAACGAGAGGCTACACCTTC.

The chain couples TRBV7-2 to TRBJ1-4, with D uncertain. The length of the CDR3 is 14 residues. V was shortened by 2 bases and J by 7 bases, with 11 bases between the two germline ends. Germline-derived CDR1 and CDR2 are SGHTA and FQGNSA. CDR3 in amino acids: CASSLMAESEKLFF. CDR3 DNA sequence: TGTGCCAGCAGCTTAATGGCAGAGAGTGAAAAACTGTTTTTT.

The chain is built from TRBV11-2 and TRBJ1-2; TRBD1 might be the D (5 bases). With 1 base removed from V and 4 bases from J, the gap between germline ends came to 10 bases. The CDR3 covers 14 residues. Germline V gives CDR1 SGHAT, CDR2 FQNNGV. The CDR3 spells CASSLGQSSYGYTF. The DNA for the CDR3 is TGTGCCAGCAGCTTAGGACAGAGCTCCTATGGCTACACCTTC. The full variable domain, completed using reference TRBV11-2 and TRBJ1-2, is EAGVAQSPRYKIIEKRQSVAFWCNPISGHATLYWYQQILGQGPKLLIQFQNNGVVDDSQLPKDRFSAERLKGVDSTLKIQPAKLEDSAVYLCASSLGQSSYGYTFGSGTRLTVV.

The rearrangement uses TRBV7-9 and TRBJ1-4; 7 bases are shared with TRBD1. Trimming removed 6 bases from V and 7 bases from J; junction bases left unmatched: 5. CDR1 and CDR2 (germline): SEHNR, FQNEAQ (reference sequence). CDR3 length: 13 amino acids. The CDR3: CASRHYRGEKLFF. The CDR3 coding sequence is TGTGCCAGCAGACATTACAGGGGTGAAAAACTGTTTTTT.

The rearrangement uses TRBV3-1 (or the pseudogene TRBV3-2) and TRBJ1-4, with a tentative D call TRBD1 (5 bases). V was trimmed by 6 bases and J by 10 bases, leaving 9 bases between them. Germline V lookup: CDR1 LGHDT, CDR2 YNNKEL (reference sequence). The CDR3 consists of 11 residues. CDR3 nucleotides: TGTGCCAGCAGTCGCACAGGAAAACTGTTTTTT. It encodes CASSRTGKLFF.

J is TRBJ2-1 and V is TRBV6-2 or TRBV6-3; the D is unclear. Germline V CDR1 and CDR2: MNHEY, SVGEGT. CDR3 length equals 12 residues. The ends were cut back, 2 bases at V and 8 bases at J, with 7 bases in the middle. The CDR3 loop is CASSYAAHEQFF. CDR3 in DNA: TGTGCCAGCAGTTACGCCGCCCATGAGCAGTTCTTC.

The rearrangement links TRBV19 to TRBJ1-6, with D unclear. CDR1 and CDR2 from the germline V gene are LNHDA and SQIVND (reference sequence). V was clipped by 1 base and J by 5 bases, with 15 bases between them. This CDR3 comprises 17 residues. In DNA, the CDR3 is TGTGCCAGTAGTATAGGTAGGAACTCGGCGAATAATTCACCCCTCCACTTT. It encodes CASSIGRNSANNSPLHF.

V is TRBV6-6 and J is TRBJ2-7; D perhaps matches TRBD1 (6 bases). Trimming took off 5 bases at V and 2 bases at J, with 16 bases between the two ends. Germline V lookup: CDR1 MNHNY, CDR2 SVGAGI (reference sequence). This CDR3 has 15 residues. The CDR3 DNA follows: TGTGCCAGCAGTCCACAGGGTATAGGGCCCTACGAGCAGTACTTC. Protein sequence: CASSPQGIGPYEQYF.

The chain employs TRBV11-3 and TRBJ1-1, with D maybe TRBD1 (6 bases). Per germline, CDR1 SGHNT and CDR2 YENEEA. This CDR3 is 15 amino acids long. V shed 5 bases and J shed 7 bases, with 20 bases lying between them. CDR3 sequence reads: CASSERGQGAREAFF. DNA for the CDR3: TGTGCCAGCAGCGAGCGGGGACAAGGGGCCCGTGAAGCTTTCTTT.